This TCR beta chain is from a study of T-cell reconstitution after alpha-beta-depleted transplantation in children. A TCRbeta library incorporating unique molecular identifiers was prepared. From the PCR reads, TCRdb called clonotypes with MiXCR, one entry per CDR3 protein. The data show about 370,000 distinct CDR3 sequences, about a fifth seen once. This clonotype was seen a few times. The clonotype originates from a human donor who donated a stem cell graft to a child with acute myeloid leukemia. This material consisted of PBMCs from the stem cell graft donor, taken from the stem cell graft.

The DNA of the CDR3 is TGTGCCAGCAGTACCCCGCGGGACAGGGCGTTCTATGGCTACACCTTC. Protein sequence: CASSTPRDRAFYGYTF. This chain connects TRBV28 to TRBJ1-2; 9 positions agree with TRBD1. This CDR3 has 16 residues. V lost 5 bases to trimming and J lost 4 bases; unmatched junction nucleotides: 11. Germline CDR1 and CDR2: MDHEN and SYDVKM.